Below, 21 T cell receptor beta chains from the same sample are listed, as sequenced in a study of CD8 T cells in ankylosing spondylitis. TCRdb independently ran MiXCR on the 5' RACE reads; one entry per CDR3 protein. The sample carries 100,000 to 150,000 distinct CDR3 sequences, over 6% recorded once. Input material: blood, either unsorted or a sorted T cell fraction (not recorded which). The receptors here all came from a male donor with ankylosing spondylitis or in good health (not recorded which).

This clonotype was observed at least ten times. This sequence joins TRBV5-4 and TRBJ1-1; unclear D gene. The CDR3 sequence is 13 residues long. Trimming pared 5 bases from V and 6 bases from J, leaving 14 bases between. From germline, CDR1 is SGHNT and CDR2 YYREEE (reference sequence). CDR3: CASRATIEAEAFF. CDR3 DNA sequence: TGTGCCAGCAGAGCGACAATTGAGGCTGAAGCTTTCTTT.

The chain uses TRBV6-5 and TRBJ2-3, with 8 positions matching TRBD2. The length of the CDR3 is 17 residues. Germline CDR1 MNHEY, CDR2 SVGAGI. Germline trimming cut 4 bases from V and 3 bases from J; bases unmatched to any gene: 12. The CDR3 loop reads CASSSSAGAPRTDTQYF. DNA of the CDR3: TGTGCCAGCAGTTCATCAGCGGGAGCCCCGAGGACAGATACGCAGTATTTT.

The sample holds many counts of this clonotype. The chain recombines TRBV5-1 with TRBJ2-3; D is possibly TRBD2 (7 bases). Looked up from germline, CDR1 is SGHRS and CDR2 is YFSETQ. With 1 base removed from V and 2 bases from J, the gap between germline ends came to 11 bases. The CDR3 sequence is 15 residues long. The CDR3 reads CASSLTGGPTDTQYF. Here the CDR3 DNA reads TGCGCCAGCAGCTTGACCGGGGGGCCCACAGATACGCAGTATTTT. Full variable domain (outside the CDR3, taken from reference TRBV5-1 and TRBJ2-3): KAGVTQTPRYLIKTRGQQVTLSCSPISGHRSVSWYQQTPGQGLQFLFEYFSETQRNKGNFPGRFSGRQFSNSRSEMNVSTLELGDSALYLCASSLTGGPTDTQYFGPGTRLTVL.

This clonotype was recorded at least ten times. The chain recombines TRBV9 with TRBJ2-1; 8 bases are shared with TRBD2. The CDR3 is made up of 15 amino acids. Germline trimming cut 0 bases from V and 7 bases from J; bases unmatched to any gene: 6. Germline assignment: CDR1 SGDLS and CDR2 YYNGEE. CDR3 residues: CASSVDGGGTNEQFF. The CDR3 region has the DNA TGTGCCAGCAGCGTAGACGGGGGGGGCACGAATGAGCAGTTCTTC. The variable domain in full, completed from reference TRBV9 and TRBJ2-1, reads DSGVTQTPKHLITATGQRVTLRCSPRSGDLSVYWYQQSLDQGLQFLIQYYNGEERAKGNILERFSAQQFPDLHSELNLSSLELGDSALYFCASSVDGGGTNEQFFGPGTRLTVL.

This clonotype was observed at least ten times. This chain connects TRBV5-1 to TRBJ1-4; D might be TRBD1 (5 bases). V lost 4 bases to trimming and J lost 0 bases, with 22 bases between them. Germline CDR1 and CDR2: SGHRS and YFSETQ. The CDR3 spans 19 residues. The CDR3 protein is CASSPDFGRAVATNEKLFF. The CDR3 DNA follows: TGCGCCAGCAGCCCGGACTTTGGCAGGGCGGTTGCAACTAATGAAAAACTGTTTTTT.

In this sample, this clonotype turned up many times. The chain joins TRBV5-1 to TRBJ2-5; tentative D call: TRBD2 (6 bases). V was shortened by 2 bases and J by 4 bases, with 12 bases between the two germline ends. The CDR3 has 14 residues. In germline, CDR1 is SGHRS, CDR2 YFSETQ. The CDR3 spells CASSFTRGGETQYF. CDR3 DNA: TGCGCCAGCAGCTTCACAAGGGGAGGAGAGACCCAGTACTTC.

This clonotype was seen many times. For the CDR3, the DNA is TGTGCCGCACGGGGGTCCGGGGAGCTGTTTTTT. The encoded protein is CAARGSGELFF. This rearrangement joins TRBV10-3 to TRBJ2-2, with a possible D match to TRBD2 (6 bases). CDR3 length equals 11 residues. The germline V and J ends were trimmed by 11 bases and 6 bases, with 10 bases remaining between them. Germline V gene data show CDR1 as ENHRY and CDR2 as SYGVKD.

This clonotype has at least ten counts. The chain carries TRBV20-1 and TRBJ2-2; D is tentatively TRBD1 or TRBD2 (5 bases each). The germline V gene has CDR1 DFQATT and CDR2 SNEGSKA (reference sequence). The CDR3 is made up of 16 amino acids. V gave up 0 bases and J gave up 3 bases, with 14 bases separating them. The CDR3 DNA follows: TGCAGTGCTAGAGATTACGGGATGGGGGACACCGGGGAGCTGTTTTTT. Amino acids: CSARDYGMGDTGELFF.

This clonotype came up many times. The rearrangement uses TRBV30 and TRBJ2-3; D is perhaps TRBD1 (5 bases). CDR1 and CDR2 (germline): GTSNPN, SVGIG (reference sequence). There are 11 residues in the CDR3. V dropped 5 bases and J dropped 7 bases, with 10 bases sitting between them. The CDR3 is CAWETVYTQYF. The CDR3 coding sequence is TGTGCCTGGGAGACAGTATATACGCAGTATTTT.

This chain uses TRBV5-6 with TRBJ2-5; TRBD1 might be the D (6 bases). The CDR3 is 17 residues long. The V gene's germline CDR1 is SGHDT and CDR2 YYEEEE. The V gene lost 4 bases and the J gene lost 2 bases, with 21 bases spanning the gap. The CDR3 loop is CASSGDSGGRGQETQYF. Written as DNA, the CDR3 is TGTGCCAGCAGCGGGGATTCTGGGGGAAGGGGGCAAGAGACCCAGTACTTC.

This clonotype was seen at least ten times. The chain carries TRBV30 and TRBJ2-2, with D perhaps TRBD1 (6 bases). This CDR3 spans 13 amino acids. Germline V gives CDR1 GTSNPN, CDR2 SVGIG (reference sequence). V was clipped by 5 bases and J by 4 bases, with 11 bases between them. CDR3 sequence (DNA): TGTGCCTGGTCCCAACAGGGCACCGGGGAGCTGTTTTTT. Translated: CAWSQQGTGELFF.

The chain has TRBV3-1 and TRBJ2-3, with D perhaps TRBD2 (6 bases). V lost 0 bases and J 5 bases, leaving 15 bases between the germline ends. CDR1 and CDR2 (germline): LGHDT, YNNKEL (reference sequence). CDR3 length: 16 residues. In DNA form, the CDR3 reads TGTGCCAGCAGCCAAGACTTCCCGGGACTTGGAGATACGCAGTATTTT. The encoded protein is CASSQDFPGLGDTQYF.

This clonotype has at least ten counts. The chain combines TRBV28 with TRBJ2-7; D is undetermined. The CDR3 totals 13 residues. Looked up from germline, CDR1 is MDHEN and CDR2 is SYDVKM. V was trimmed by 2 bases and J by 1 base, leaving 6 bases between them. The DNA for the CDR3 is TGTGCCAGCAGTTTAAGTCGGTCCTACGAGCAGTACTTC. Translated, it gives CASSLSRSYEQYF.

This clonotype was recorded many times. The chain couples TRBV5-1 to TRBJ1-6, with 8 positions matching TRBD1. This CDR3 has 14 amino acids. Per the germline V gene, CDR1 is SGHRS and CDR2 is YFSETQ. Trimming removed 4 bases from V and 10 bases from J; junction bases left unmatched: 7. The CDR3 loop reads CASSLGQAESPLHF. In DNA, the CDR3 is TGCGCCAGCAGCCTGGGACAGGCTGAGTCACCCCTCCACTTT.

V and J are TRBV30 and TRBJ2-3; D remains unclear. The CDR3 spans 12 residues. Trimming took off 2 bases at V and 6 bases at J, with 9 bases between the two ends. CDR1 GTSNPN and CDR2 SVGIG come from the germline V gene (reference sequence). The DNA of the CDR3 is TGTGCCTGGAGTCAGCCTCCCGATACGCAGTATTTT. This codes for CAWSQPPDTQYF.

In its sample, this clonotype was seen many times. The chain is built from TRBV5-1 and TRBJ1-4; D is unclear. Germline values: CDR1 SGHRS, CDR2 YFSETQ. V was pared by 1 base and J by 5 bases, with 9 bases between. The CDR3 consists of 14 residues. CDR3 amino acids: CASSLWAGNEKLFF. For the CDR3, the DNA is TGCGCCAGCAGCTTGTGGGCGGGAAATGAAAAACTGTTTTTT.

This clonotype was seen ten or more times. The chain is built from TRBV29-1 and TRBJ2-5; D remains ambiguous. Germline V CDR1 and CDR2: SQVTM, ANQGSEA. This CDR3 is 11 amino acids long. Trimming cost V 1 base and J 4 bases, with 4 bases left between them. In DNA form, the CDR3 reads TGCAGCGTTGAAGTATCAGAGACCCAGTACTTC. This codes for CSVEVSETQYF.

This clonotype has more than one count but fewer than ten. This chain links TRBV3-1 with TRBJ2-5, with 11 positions matching TRBD1. CDR3 length: 15 amino acids. The V gene end was trimmed by 3 bases and the J gene end by 5 bases; junction bases not matched to a gene: 5. CDR1 and CDR2 from the germline V gene are LGHDT and YNNKEL (reference sequence). CDR3 protein: CASSHRTGGKETQYF. For the CDR3, the DNA is TGTGCCAGCAGCCACCGGACAGGGGGCAAGGAGACCCAGTACTTC.

Only a few counts were recorded for this clonotype. The CDR3 loop is CATSDYAFTEAFF. CDR3 bases: TGTGCCACCAGTGATTATGCATTTACTGAAGCTTTCTTT. The chain joins TRBV24-1 to TRBJ1-1; D uncertain. The CDR3 is made up of 13 amino acids. The germline V gene encodes CDR1 KGHDR and CDR2 SFDVKD. The V end lost 2 bases, the J end lost 5 bases, and 8 bases lay between the germline ends.

Regarding this clonotype: It may be a read error: a sequence one base away is much more abundant. The J gene is TRBJ1-2, the V gene TRBV6-1, with D unclear. The CDR3 extends over 13 amino acids. CDR1 and CDR2 from the germline V gene are MNHNS and SASEGT. CDR3 loop: CASSDGKLDLYSF. The CDR3 nucleotides read TGTGCCAGCAGTGACGGGAAGCTGGACCTTTACTCCTTC.

This clonotype was seen many times. This chain uses TRBV12-3 or TRBV12-4 with TRBJ2-3; D is perhaps TRBD1 or TRBD2 (6 bases each). The germline V and J ends were trimmed by 6 bases and 0 bases, with 19 bases remaining between them. The CDR3 runs to 17 residues. CDR3 in amino acids: CASSLGGRTPSTDTQYF. The CDR3 DNA is TGTGCCAGCAGCCTCGGGGGCCGGACGCCCAGCACAGATACGCAGTATTTT.